Reported below is one T cell receptor beta chain. What this receptor recognizes is not known. No much larger clone exists at a distance of one base, and base qualities are not known. Using the deep immunoSEQ assay, TCR CDR3 regions were amplified from genomic DNA by multiplex PCR. Genomic DNA extracted from each cell subset was distributed evenly over all wells of several immunoSEQ 96-well plates, and each plate served as one replicate. For sorted subsets, approximately 200 ng of genomic DNA, equivalent to around 29,000 T cell genomes, went into each replicate PCR. Purified libraries were measured with a Qubit 3.0 fluorometer, size-checked on a Bioanalyzer 2100, and measured again with the KAPA Library Quantification kit. A separate single-read 150-cycle Illumina NextSeq 550 flow cell was used to sequence each immunoSEQ 96-well plate. In the paper's pipeline: Because the immunoSEQ output included only junctional sequences and no quality scores, the filtering could not be the same as the filtering used for full-length reads. Sequences were annotated with PyIR, a Python wrapper for IgBLAST v1.9, and V/J genes and CDR3 were assigned using IMGT germline references. Any read was removed if the V/J assignment was weak (E-value above 1e-6), the CDR3 was missing, or the read contained stop codons, out-of-frame junctions, or ambiguous translated residues. A V3J clonotype was defined by an identical inferred V gene, J gene, and CDR3 amino acid sequence. The percentage overlap between two repertoires was calculated by dividing the number of shared unique clonotypes by the size of the smaller repertoire. Richness of each repertoire was evaluated using RTK rarefaction, the Chao1 estimator, and Recon v2.1 estimates of unobserved clonotypes. OLGA was used to compute generation probabilities for all TCRbeta clonotypes that the gDNA method yielded from a few donors. Entries here come from immuneACCESS through TCRdb and include only in-frame sequences with V and J called. Some clones fail to appear in such tables; in the studies checked, an unresolved V gene covers under half of the shortfall, and the cause of the remainder is unknown. V and J calls and clone size come straight from that table; D and trimming were deduced from the DNA. This sample has around 2.5 million clones in its table, and 90% to 95% of those were observed once. The top ten clonotypes cover approximately 0.35% of the sample.

Sequences SGHAT (CDR1) and FQNNGV (CDR2) are obtained from the germline V gene. Counted from cysteine to phenylalanine, this CDR3 has 18 amino acids. The DNA shown is the 54-base CDR3, in frame from base 1. V ends up 5 bases short and J 0 bases short, with an unmatched junction base count of 5. The data stem from a study of shared clonotypes between healthy human individuals (dated by TCRdb to the early 2020s). For the wider study: The cohort included three men and a couple of women between 18 and 49 years of age. For each donor, CD4 naive and CD4 memory were each run on three plates, CD8 naive on two plates, and CD8 memory on one plate. To estimate repertoire size and how much clonotypes are shared between individuals, the study performed deep sequencing of blood TCR repertoires from a few healthy adults. Different laboratories and diverse techniques were used to prepare libraries and sequence TCR repertoires, to increase sequencing depth and limit assay-specific biases. Leukapheresis yielded between about 0.9 and 8.9 billion PBMCs per donor. Results and caveats for the whole study, not just this receptor: Estimated clonotype richness was generally larger for naive than for memory subsets. Pairwise subsampling led to the expectation that sequencing depth would affect the degree of clonotype sharing among donors. Sampling was restricted to blood, and TCR repertoires in tissues likely differ from the TCR repertoires found in blood. Clonotypes shared by all four sorted-subset donors showed higher generation probabilities than non-shared clonotypes. Rarefaction of sorted-subset datasets indicated incomplete sequencing despite the large sequencing depth. The small number of donors limited the genetic and exposure-history diversity represented. About 5% of naive CD4, more than 3% of naive CD8, about 2.5% of memory CD4, and about 0.4% of memory CD8 clonotypes were shared across several donors.

Donors were healthy HIV-negative adults with no recently reported acute infections or vaccinations. Only Caucasian adults living in Nashville, Tennessee, USA were represented among the donors. CD4+ T cells were enriched by magnetic negative selection, after which naive cells were positively selected on CD45RA and the negative fraction was taken as the memory subset. Blood was collected by leukapheresis, and PBMCs were isolated by Ficoll-Histopaque density gradient centrifugation and then cryopreserved in liquid nitrogen vapor phase. Analytical flow cytometry was used to check the purity and quantity of each magnetically sorted T cell population. Each sorted fraction had its genomic DNA isolated and then quantified by UV absorbance on a Nanodrop 2000c.

The receptor chain draws on TRBV11-2 and TRBJ2-6; 12 nucleotides in the junction match TRBD2. This sequence originates from a man between 18 and 29 years old in good health. Some clones in this sample may be carry-over from other donors' samples. Sequencing was carried out using naive CD4+ T cells from PBMCs. The sample's cell subset or site label, decoded: CD45RA+ positively selected. The nucleotide sequence reads TGTGCCAGCAGCCCGAGACTAGCGGGGGTCTCTGGGGCCAACGTCCTGACTTTC. It is translated as CASSPRLAGVSGANVLTF.